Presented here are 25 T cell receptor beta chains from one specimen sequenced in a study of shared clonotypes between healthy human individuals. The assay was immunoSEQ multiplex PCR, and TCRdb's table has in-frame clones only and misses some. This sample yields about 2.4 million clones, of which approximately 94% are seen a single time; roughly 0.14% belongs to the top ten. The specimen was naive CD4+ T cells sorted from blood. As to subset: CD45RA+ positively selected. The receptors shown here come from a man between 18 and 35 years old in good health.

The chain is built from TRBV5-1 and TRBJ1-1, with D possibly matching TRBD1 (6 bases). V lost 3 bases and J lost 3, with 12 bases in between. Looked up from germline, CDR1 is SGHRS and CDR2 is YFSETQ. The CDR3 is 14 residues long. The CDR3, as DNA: TGCGCCAGCAGCTCGGACAGAAGATACACTGAAGCTTTCTTT. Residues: CASSSDRRYTEAFF.

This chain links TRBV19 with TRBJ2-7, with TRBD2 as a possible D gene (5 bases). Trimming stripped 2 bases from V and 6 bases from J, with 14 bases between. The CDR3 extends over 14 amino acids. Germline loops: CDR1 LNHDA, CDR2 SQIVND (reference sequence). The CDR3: CASSISGFEGEQYF. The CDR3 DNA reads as TGTGCCAGTAGTATATCCGGTTTCGAGGGCGAGCAGTACTTC.

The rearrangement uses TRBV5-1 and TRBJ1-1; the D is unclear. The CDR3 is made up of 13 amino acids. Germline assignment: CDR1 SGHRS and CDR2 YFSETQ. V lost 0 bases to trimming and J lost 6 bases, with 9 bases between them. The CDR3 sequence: CASSLGTASEAFF. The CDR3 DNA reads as TGCGCCAGCAGCTTGGGTACGGCTTCTGAAGCTTTCTTT.

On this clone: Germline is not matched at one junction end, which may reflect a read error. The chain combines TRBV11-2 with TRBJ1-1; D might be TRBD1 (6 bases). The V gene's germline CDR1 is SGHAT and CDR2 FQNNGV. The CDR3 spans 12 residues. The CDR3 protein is CASTLHQGQAFF. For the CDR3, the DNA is TGTGCCAGCACCTTACACCAGGGGCAAGCTTTCTTT.

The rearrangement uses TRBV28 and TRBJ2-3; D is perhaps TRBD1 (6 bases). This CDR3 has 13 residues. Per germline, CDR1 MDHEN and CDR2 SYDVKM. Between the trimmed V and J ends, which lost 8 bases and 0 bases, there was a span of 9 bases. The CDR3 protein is CASRDMSTDTQYF. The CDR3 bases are TGTGCCAGCCGGGACATGAGCACAGATACGCAGTATTTT.

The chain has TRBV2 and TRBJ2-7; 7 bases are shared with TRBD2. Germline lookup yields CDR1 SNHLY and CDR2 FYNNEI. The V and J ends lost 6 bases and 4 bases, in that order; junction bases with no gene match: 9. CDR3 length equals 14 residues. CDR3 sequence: CASRDRAGLYEQYF. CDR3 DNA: TGTGCCAGCAGGGATAGAGCGGGGTTATACGAGCAGTACTTC.

CDR3 in DNA: TGTGCCAGCAGTTTATGGTGGGGGGAGCTGGGCGAGCAGTACTTC. Translating it yields CASSLWWGELGEQYF. This rearrangement joins TRBV27 to TRBJ2-7; TRBD2 might be the D (6 bases). CDR1 and CDR2 from the germline V gene are MNHEY and SMNVEV (reference sequence). The CDR3 loop spans 15 amino acids. V lost 1 base to trimming and J lost 6 bases, with 16 bases between them.

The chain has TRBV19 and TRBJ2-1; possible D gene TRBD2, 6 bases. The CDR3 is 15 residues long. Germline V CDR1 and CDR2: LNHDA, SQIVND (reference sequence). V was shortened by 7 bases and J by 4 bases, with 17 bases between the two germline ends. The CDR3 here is CASTLREAVYNEQFF. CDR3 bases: TGTGCCAGTACTCTAAGGGAGGCGGTATACAATGAGCAGTTCTTC.

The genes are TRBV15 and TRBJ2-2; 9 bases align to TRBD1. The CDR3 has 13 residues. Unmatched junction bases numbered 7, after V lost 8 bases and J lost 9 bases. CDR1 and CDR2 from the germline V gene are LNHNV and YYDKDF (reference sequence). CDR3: CATRGTGFRELFF. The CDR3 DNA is TGTGCCACCCGAGGGACAGGGTTTCGGGAGCTGTTTTTT.

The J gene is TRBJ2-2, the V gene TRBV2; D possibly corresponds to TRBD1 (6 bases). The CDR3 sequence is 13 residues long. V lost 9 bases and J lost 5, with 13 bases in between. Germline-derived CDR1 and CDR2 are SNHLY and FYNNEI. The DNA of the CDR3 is TGTGCCAGTGAGACAGGAAATACCGGGGAGCTGTTTTTT. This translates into CASETGNTGELFF.

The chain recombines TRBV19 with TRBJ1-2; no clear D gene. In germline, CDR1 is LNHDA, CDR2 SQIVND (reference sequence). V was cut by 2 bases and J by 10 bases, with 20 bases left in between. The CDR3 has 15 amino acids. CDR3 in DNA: TGTGCCAGTAGTATAACTTGGACGGTGAGGATTGACTACACCTTC. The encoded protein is CASSITWTVRIDYTF. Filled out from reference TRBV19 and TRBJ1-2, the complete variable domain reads DGGITQSPKYLFRKEGQNVTLSCEQNLNHDAMYWYRQDPGQGLRLIYYSQIVNDFQKGDIAEGYSVSREKKESFPLTVTSAQKNPTAFYLCASSITWTVRIDYTFGSGTRLTVV.

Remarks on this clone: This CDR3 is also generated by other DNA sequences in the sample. CDR3 region: CASSRTSGSTDTQYF. Written as DNA, the CDR3 is TGTGCCAGCAGCCGGACTAGCGGGAGTACAGATACGCAGTATTTT. V and J are TRBV7-9 and TRBJ2-3; 13 positions match TRBD2. CDR1 SEHNR and CDR2 FQNEAQ come from the germline V gene (reference sequence). Trimming cost V 5 bases and J 3 bases; bases outside gene matches: 2. The CDR3 runs to 15 residues.

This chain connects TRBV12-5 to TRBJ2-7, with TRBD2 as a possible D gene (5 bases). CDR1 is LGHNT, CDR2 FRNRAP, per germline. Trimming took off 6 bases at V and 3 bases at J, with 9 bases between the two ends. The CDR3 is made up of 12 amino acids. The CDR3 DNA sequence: TGTGCTAGTGGGGGAGAGGTCTACGAGCAGTACTTC. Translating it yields CASGGEVYEQYF.

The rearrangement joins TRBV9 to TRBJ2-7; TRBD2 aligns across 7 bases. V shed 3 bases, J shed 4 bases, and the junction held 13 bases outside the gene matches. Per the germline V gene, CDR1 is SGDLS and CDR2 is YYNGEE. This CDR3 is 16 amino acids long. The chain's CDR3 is CASSAGLGGSRYEQYF. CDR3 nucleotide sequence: TGTGCCAGCAGCGCAGGACTTGGCGGGAGTCGGTACGAGCAGTACTTC. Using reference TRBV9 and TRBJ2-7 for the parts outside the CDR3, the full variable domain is DSGVTQTPKHLITATGQRVTLRCSPRSGDLSVYWYQQSLDQGLQFLIQYYNGEERAKGNILERFSAQQFPDLHSELNLSSLELGDSALYFCASSAGLGGSRYEQYFGPGTRLTVT.

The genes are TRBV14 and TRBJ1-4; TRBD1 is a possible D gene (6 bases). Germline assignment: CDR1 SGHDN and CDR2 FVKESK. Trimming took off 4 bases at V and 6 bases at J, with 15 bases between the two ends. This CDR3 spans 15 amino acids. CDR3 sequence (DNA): TGTGCCAGCAGCCGGGACGGTGGGGGGCATGAAAAACTGTTTTTT. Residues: CASSRDGGGHEKLFF.

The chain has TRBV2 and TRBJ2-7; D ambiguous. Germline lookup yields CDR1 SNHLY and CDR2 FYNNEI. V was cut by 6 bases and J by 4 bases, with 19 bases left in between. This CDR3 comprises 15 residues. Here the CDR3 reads CASRLRVLDIYEQYF. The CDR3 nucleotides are TGTGCCAGCAGGCTCCGCGTTTTGGATATTTACGAGCAGTACTTC.

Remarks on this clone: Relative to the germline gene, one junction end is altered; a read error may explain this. DNA for the CDR3: TGTGCTAGCAGCCTAGAGACAGGGGGTGAGCAGTACTTC. It yields the protein CASSLETGGEQYF. This sequence joins TRBV7-7 and TRBJ2-7, with 9 nucleotides matching TRBD1. The CDR3 is 13 residues long. Germline-derived CDR1 and CDR2 are SSHAT and FNYEAQ (reference sequence).

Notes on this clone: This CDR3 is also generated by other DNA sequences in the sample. The CDR3 DNA reads TGTGCCAGCAGTCGAACCGGGACGGCAACCTACGAGCAGTACTTC. Translated, it gives CASSRTGTATYEQYF. The chain combines TRBV6-5 with TRBJ2-7; either TRBD1 or TRBD2 may fit D (5 bases each). The CDR3 is made up of 15 amino acids. The germline V gene has CDR1 MNHEY and CDR2 SVGAGI. Trimming took off 5 bases at V and 2 bases at J, with 16 bases between the two ends.

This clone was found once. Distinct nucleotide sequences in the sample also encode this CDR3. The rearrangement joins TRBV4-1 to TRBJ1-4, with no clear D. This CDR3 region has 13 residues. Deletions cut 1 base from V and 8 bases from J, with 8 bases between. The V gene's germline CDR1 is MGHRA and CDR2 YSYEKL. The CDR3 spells CASSQVLREKLFF. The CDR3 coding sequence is TGCGCCAGCAGCCAAGTACTCAGGGAAAAACTGTTTTTT.

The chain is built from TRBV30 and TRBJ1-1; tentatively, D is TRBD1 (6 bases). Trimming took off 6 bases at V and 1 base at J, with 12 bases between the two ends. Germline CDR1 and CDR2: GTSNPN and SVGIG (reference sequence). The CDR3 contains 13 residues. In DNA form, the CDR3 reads TGTGCCTGCAACAGGGCCCCGAACACTGAAGCTTTCTTT. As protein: CACNRAPNTEAFF.

The CDR3 spells CASSWSVNTGELFF. In DNA, the CDR3 is TGCGCCAGCAGCTGGTCAGTGAACACCGGGGAGCTGTTTTTT. The gene calls are TRBV5-1 and TRBJ2-2; no clear D. The germline V gene has CDR1 SGHRS and CDR2 YFSETQ. The CDR3 contains 14 residues. The V end was cut by 3 bases, the J end by 1 base, with 7 bases between.

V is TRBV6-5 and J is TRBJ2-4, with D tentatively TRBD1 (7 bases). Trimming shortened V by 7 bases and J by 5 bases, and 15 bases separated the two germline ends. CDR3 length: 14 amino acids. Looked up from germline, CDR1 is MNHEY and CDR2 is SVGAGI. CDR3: CASTRGARENIQYF. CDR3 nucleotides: TGTGCCAGCACCAGGGGGGCGCGGGAAAACATTCAGTACTTC.

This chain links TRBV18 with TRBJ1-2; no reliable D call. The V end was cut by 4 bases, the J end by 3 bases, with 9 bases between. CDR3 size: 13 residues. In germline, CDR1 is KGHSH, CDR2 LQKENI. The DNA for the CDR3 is TGTGCCAGCTCACGGGGTATGGACTATGGCTACACCTTC. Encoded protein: CASSRGMDYGYTF.

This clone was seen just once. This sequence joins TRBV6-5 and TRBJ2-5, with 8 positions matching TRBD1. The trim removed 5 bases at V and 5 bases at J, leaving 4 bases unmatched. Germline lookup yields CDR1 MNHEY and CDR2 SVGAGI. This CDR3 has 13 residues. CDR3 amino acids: CASSETGGETQYF. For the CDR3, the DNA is TGTGCCAGCAGTGAAACAGGGGGGGAGACCCAGTACTTC.

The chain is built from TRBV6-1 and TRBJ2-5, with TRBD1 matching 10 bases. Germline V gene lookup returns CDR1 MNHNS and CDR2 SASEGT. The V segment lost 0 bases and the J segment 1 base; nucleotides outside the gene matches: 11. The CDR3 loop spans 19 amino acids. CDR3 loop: CASSEARTGGFLFQETQYF. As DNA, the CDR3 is TGTGCCAGCAGTGAAGCCCGGACAGGGGGTTTTTTGTTCCAAGAGACCCAGTACTTC.